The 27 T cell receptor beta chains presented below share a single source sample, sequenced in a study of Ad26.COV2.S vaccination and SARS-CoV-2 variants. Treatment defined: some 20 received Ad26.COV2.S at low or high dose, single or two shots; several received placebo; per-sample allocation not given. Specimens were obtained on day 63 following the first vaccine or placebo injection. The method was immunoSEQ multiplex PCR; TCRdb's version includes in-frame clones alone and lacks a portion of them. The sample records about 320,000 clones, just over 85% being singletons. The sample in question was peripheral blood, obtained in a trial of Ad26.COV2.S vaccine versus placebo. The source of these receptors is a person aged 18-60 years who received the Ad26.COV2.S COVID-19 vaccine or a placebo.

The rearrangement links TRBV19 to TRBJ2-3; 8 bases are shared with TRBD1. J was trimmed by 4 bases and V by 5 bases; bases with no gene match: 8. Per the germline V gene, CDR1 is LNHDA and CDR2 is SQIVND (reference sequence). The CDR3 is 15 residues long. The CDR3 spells CASSPTGDSADTQYF. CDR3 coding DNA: TGTGCCAGTAGTCCGACAGGGGATAGTGCAGATACGCAGTATTTT.

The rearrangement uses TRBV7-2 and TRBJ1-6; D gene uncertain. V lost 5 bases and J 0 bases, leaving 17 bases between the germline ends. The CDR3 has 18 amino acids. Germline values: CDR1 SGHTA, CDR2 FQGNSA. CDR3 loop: CASSPNLHVSSYNSPLHF. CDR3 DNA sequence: TGTGCCAGCAGCCCAAATTTACACGTGAGCTCCTATAATTCACCCCTCCACTTT.

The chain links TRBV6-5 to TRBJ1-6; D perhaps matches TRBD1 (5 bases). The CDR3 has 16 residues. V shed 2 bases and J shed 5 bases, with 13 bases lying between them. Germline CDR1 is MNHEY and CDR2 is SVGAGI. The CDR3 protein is CASSYIGDRDNSPLHF. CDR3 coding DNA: TGTGCCAGCAGTTACATCGGCGACAGAGATAATTCACCCCTCCACTTT.

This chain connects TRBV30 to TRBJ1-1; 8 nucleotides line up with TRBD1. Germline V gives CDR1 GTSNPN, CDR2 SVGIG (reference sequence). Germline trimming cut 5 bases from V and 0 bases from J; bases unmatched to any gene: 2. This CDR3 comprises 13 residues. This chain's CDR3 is CAWSRGLNTEAFF. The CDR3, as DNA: TGTGCCTGGTCCAGGGGGCTGAACACTGAAGCTTTCTTT.

The CDR3 bases are TGCGCCAGCAGCCCACCGGACCGGCGGGGCTACACCTTC. It is translated as CASSPPDRRGYTF. The chain has TRBV5-1 and TRBJ1-2; D not resolved. Germline CDR1 is SGHRS and CDR2 is YFSETQ. The CDR3 loop spans 13 amino acids. The V end lost 4 bases, the J end lost 8 bases, and 15 bases lay between the germline ends.

The CDR3 is CASSEAPDTQYF. The DNA for the CDR3 is TGTGCCAGCAGTGAAGCCCCAGATACGCAGTATTTT. This chain connects TRBV2 to TRBJ2-3; no definite D call. From germline, CDR1 is SNHLY and CDR2 FYNNEI. This CDR3 contains 12 residues. Trimming stripped 0 bases from V and 4 bases from J, with 2 bases between.

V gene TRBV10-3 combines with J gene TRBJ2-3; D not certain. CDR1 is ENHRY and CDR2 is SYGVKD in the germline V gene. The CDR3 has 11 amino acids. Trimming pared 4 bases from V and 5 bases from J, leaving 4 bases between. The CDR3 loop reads CAISGGDTQYF. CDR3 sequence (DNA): TGTGCCATCAGTGGCGGAGATACGCAGTATTTT.

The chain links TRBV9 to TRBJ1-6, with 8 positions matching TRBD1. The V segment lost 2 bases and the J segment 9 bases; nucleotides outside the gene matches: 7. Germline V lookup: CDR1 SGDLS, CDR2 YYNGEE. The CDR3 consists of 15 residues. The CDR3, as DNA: TGTGCCAGCAGCGTGACAGGGGCAAATACTTCACCCCTCCACTTT. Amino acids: CASSVTGANTSPLHF.

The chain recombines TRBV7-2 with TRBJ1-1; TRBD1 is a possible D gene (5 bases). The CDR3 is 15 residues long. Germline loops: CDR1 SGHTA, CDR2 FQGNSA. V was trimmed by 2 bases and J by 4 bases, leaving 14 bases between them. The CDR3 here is CASSLKGGGGTEAFF. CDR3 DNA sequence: TGTGCCAGCAGCTTAAAGGGCGGCGGGGGCACTGAAGCTTTCTTT.

CDR3 sequence reads: CASSTGTDAEAFF. For the CDR3, the DNA is TGTGCCAGCAGTACCGGGACAGATGCTGAAGCTTTCTTT. V usage is TRBV6-5 and J usage is TRBJ1-1, with 7 bases lining up with TRBD1. The germline CDR1 and CDR2 sequences are MNHEY and SVGAGI. The V and J ends lost 5 bases and 6 bases, in that order; junction bases with no gene match: 6. The CDR3 contains 13 residues.

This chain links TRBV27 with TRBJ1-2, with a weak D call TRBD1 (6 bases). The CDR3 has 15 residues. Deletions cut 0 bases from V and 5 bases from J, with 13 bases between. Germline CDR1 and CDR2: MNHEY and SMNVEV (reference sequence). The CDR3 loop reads CASSLSRGGSYGYTF. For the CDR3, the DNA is TGTGCCAGCAGTTTATCGAGAGGGGGGAGTTATGGCTACACCTTC.

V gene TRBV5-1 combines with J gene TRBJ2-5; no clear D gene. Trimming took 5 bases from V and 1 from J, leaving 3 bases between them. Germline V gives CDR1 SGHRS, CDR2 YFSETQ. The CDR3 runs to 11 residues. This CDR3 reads CASRGQETQYF. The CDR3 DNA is TGCGCCAGCAGGGGCCAAGAGACCCAGTACTTC.

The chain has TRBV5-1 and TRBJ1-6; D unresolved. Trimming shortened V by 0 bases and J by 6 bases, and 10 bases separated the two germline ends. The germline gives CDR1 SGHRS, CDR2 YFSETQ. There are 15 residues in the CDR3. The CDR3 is CASSLGAGVNSPLHF. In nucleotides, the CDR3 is TGCGCCAGCAGCTTGGGGGCCGGGGTTAATTCACCCCTCCACTTT.

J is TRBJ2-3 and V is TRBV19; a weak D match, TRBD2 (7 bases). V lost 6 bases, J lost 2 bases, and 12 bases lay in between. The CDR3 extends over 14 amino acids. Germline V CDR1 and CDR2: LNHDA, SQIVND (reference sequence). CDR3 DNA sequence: TGTGCCAGTAGACCGGGGGGCTCCACAGATACGCAGTATTTT. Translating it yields CASRPGGSTDTQYF.

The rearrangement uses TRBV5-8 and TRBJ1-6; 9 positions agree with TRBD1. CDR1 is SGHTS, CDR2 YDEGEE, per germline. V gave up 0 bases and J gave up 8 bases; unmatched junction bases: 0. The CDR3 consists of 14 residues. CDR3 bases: TGTGCCAGCAGCTTGGGACAGGGGGATTCACCCCTCCACTTT. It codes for CASSLGQGDSPLHF. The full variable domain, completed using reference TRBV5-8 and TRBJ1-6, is EAGVTQSPTHLIKTRGQQATLRCSPISGHTSVYWYQQALGLGLQFLLWYDEGEERNRGNFPPRFSGRQFPNYSSELNVNALELEDSALYLCASSLGQGDSPLHFGNGTRLTVT.

CDR3 sequence: CASSSRDRVNEKLFF. In DNA form, the CDR3 reads TGTGCCAGCAGCAGCCGGGACAGGGTCAATGAAAAACTGTTTTTT. The rearrangement links TRBV21-1 to TRBJ1-4; the D call TRBD1 from the table was never checked on the DNA. TRBV21-1 is shown as a pseudogene. The CDR3 length is 15 residues.

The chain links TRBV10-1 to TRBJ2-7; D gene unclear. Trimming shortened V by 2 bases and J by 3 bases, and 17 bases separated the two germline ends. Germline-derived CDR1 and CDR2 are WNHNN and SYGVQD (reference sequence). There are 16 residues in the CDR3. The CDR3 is CASSEPPQAALYEQYF. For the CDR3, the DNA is TGCGCCAGCAGTGAGCCCCCCCAGGCCGCTCTCTACGAGCAGTACTTC.

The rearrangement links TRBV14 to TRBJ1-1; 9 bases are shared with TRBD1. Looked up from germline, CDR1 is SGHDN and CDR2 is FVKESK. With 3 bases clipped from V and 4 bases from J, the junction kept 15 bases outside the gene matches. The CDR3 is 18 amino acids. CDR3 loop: CASSHPLRGTGYITEAFF. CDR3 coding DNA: TGTGCCAGCAGCCATCCCCTGAGGGGGACAGGGTATATCACTGAAGCTTTCTTT.

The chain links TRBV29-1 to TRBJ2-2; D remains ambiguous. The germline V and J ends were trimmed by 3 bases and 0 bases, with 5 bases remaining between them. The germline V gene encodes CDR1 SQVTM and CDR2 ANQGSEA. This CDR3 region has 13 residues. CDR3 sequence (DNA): TGCAGCGTTGATTCGGCGAACACCGGGGAGCTGTTTTTT. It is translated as CSVDSANTGELFF.

CDR3 DNA: TGTGCCAGCTCATGGGACAGGGAGAGGACTGAAGCTTTCTTT. Encoded protein: CASSWDRERTEAFF. This chain connects TRBV18 to TRBJ1-1, with 9 bases lining up with TRBD1. The CDR3 contains 14 residues. Germline V gene sequence: CDR1 KGHSH, CDR2 LQKENI. The J segment lost 5 bases and the V segment lost 5 bases, leaving 6 bases of the junction unmatched.

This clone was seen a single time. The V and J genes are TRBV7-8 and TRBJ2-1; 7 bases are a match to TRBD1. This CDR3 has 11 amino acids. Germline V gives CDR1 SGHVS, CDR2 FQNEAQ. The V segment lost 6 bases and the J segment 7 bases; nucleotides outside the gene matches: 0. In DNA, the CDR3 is TGTGCCAGCAGGACAGGGAATGAGCAGTTCTTC. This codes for CASRTGNEQFF.

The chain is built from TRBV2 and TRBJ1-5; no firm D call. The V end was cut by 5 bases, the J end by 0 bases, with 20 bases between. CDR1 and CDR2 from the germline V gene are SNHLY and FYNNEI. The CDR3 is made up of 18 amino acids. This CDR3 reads CASSLSWPLQDSNQPQHF. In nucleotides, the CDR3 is TGTGCCAGCAGTCTCTCTTGGCCCCTGCAAGATAGCAATCAGCCCCAGCATTTT.

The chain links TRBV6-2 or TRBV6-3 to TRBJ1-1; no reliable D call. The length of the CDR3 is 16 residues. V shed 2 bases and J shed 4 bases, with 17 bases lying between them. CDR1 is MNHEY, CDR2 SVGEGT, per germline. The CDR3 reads CASSYTPGEKGTEAFF. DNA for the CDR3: TGTGCCAGCAGTTACACCCCCGGTGAGAAGGGCACTGAAGCTTTCTTT.

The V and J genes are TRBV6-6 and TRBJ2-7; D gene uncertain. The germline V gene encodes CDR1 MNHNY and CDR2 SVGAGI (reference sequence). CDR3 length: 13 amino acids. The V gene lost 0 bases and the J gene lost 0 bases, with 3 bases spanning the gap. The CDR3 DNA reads TGTGCCAGCAGTTACTCGAGCTCCTACGAGCAGTACTTC. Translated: CASSYSSSYEQYF.

The CDR3 reads CASSMGILYGYTF. The CDR3 bases are TGTGCCAGCAGTATGGGAATTCTCTATGGCTACACCTTC. The J gene is TRBJ1-2, the V gene TRBV6-5; D ambiguous. CDR3 length equals 13 residues. The ends were cut back, 5 bases at V and 4 bases at J, with 11 bases in the middle. Germline CDR1 and CDR2: MNHEY and SVGAGI.

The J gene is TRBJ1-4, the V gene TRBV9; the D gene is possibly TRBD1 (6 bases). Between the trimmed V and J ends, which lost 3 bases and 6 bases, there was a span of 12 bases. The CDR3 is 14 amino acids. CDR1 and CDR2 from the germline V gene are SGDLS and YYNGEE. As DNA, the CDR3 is TGTGCCAGCAGCGCGGGGGGGGCACATGAAAAACTGTTTTTT. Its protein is CASSAGGAHEKLFF. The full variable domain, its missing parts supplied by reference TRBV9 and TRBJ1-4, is DSGVTQTPKHLITATGQRVTLRCSPRSGDLSVYWYQQSLDQGLQFLIQYYNGEERAKGNILERFSAQQFPDLHSELNLSSLELGDSALYFCASSAGGAHEKLFFGSGTQLSVL.

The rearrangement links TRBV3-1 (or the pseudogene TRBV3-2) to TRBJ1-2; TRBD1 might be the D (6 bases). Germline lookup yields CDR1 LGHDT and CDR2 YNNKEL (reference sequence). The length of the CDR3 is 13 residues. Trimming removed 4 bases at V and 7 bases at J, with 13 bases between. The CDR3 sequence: CASSRTDRSGYTF. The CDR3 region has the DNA TGTGCCAGCAGCCGTACGGACAGAAGTGGCTACACCTTC.